Presented here are 18 T cell receptor beta chains from one specimen sequenced in a study of T cells after yellow fever vaccination. TCRdb redid the calling of the 5' RACE reads with MiXCR, one entry per CDR3 protein. The sample holds hundreds of thousands of distinct CDR3 sequences, about 9.5% seen once. Sequences were derived from PBMCs, sampled on the day of the first yellow fever vaccination. The receptors were sampled from a man aged 18 to 30 who received the YFV17D yellow fever vaccine.

The rearrangement uses TRBV5-4 and TRBJ1-2; D ambiguous. V shed 0 bases and J shed 6 bases, with 9 bases lying between them. CDR1 is SGHNT, CDR2 YYREEE, per germline (reference sequence). The CDR3 contains 13 residues. The CDR3 sequence is CASSLAYENGYTF. CDR3 nucleotide sequence: TGTGCCAGCAGCTTGGCCTATGAGAATGGCTACACCTTC.

This clonotype came up a few times. The V call is TRBV5-1, the J call TRBJ2-2; either TRBD1 or TRBD2 may fit D (7 bases each). CDR3 length: 15 residues. CDR1 is SGHRS, CDR2 YFSETQ, per germline. V was pared by 3 bases and J by 6 bases, with 15 bases between. CDR3 residues: CASSSRQGGSGELFF. DNA of the CDR3: TGCGCCAGCAGCTCCCGACAGGGAGGGTCCGGGGAGCTGTTTTTT.

V is TRBV6-2 or TRBV6-3 and J is TRBJ1-5, with TRBD1 matching 10 bases. V trimming: 10 bases; J trimming: 4 bases; junction bases outside the gene matches: 7. Germline-derived CDR1 and CDR2 are MNHEY and SVGEGT. The length of the CDR3 is 14 residues. The CDR3 region is CATLRDRGNQPQHF. The CDR3 DNA is TGTGCCACCCTAAGGGACAGGGGTAATCAGCCCCAGCATTTT.

In this sample, this clonotype turned up a few times. This chain connects TRBV5-1 to TRBJ1-2; 9 nucleotides line up with TRBD1. V was clipped by 4 bases and J by 8 bases; unmatched bases: 3. Germline CDR1 is SGHRS and CDR2 is YFSETQ. The CDR3 has 12 residues. CDR3 loop: CASSAGQGGYTF. DNA of the CDR3: TGCGCCAGCAGCGCGGGACAGGGAGGCTACACCTTC.

In this sample, this clonotype turned up a few times. This chain connects TRBV7-8 to TRBJ1-6; no clear D. Trimming pared 5 bases from V and 9 bases from J, leaving 14 bases between. The CDR3 runs 14 residues. Germline CDR1 and CDR2: SGHVS and FQNEAQ. The CDR3 coding sequence is TGTGCCAGCAGCCTCGAAGCTCGTGGTTCACCCCTCCACTTT. Protein sequence: CASSLEARGSPLHF.

This clonotype was counted at least ten times. The chain joins TRBV4-1 to TRBJ2-3; D call uncertain. Germline V gene sequence: CDR1 MGHRA, CDR2 YSYEKL. Between the trimmed V and J ends, which lost 4 bases and 1 base, there was a span of 15 bases. The CDR3 has 16 residues. CDR3 nucleotides: TGCGCCAGCAGCCGGTTCCGGGCTGCTGGCACAGATACGCAGTATTTT. Encoded protein: CASSRFRAAGTDTQYF.

This clonotype was recorded a few times. The chain couples TRBV5-1 to TRBJ1-2, with 8 bases fitting TRBD1. Germline V gene lookup returns CDR1 SGHRS and CDR2 YFSETQ. CDR3 size: 17 residues. With V trimmed by 3 bases and J by 5 bases, 15 bases remained unmatched. CDR3 DNA: TGCGCCAGCAGCTCGGACAGGGTCGGGGGGATCTCTTATGGCTACACCTTC. Amino acids: CASSSDRVGGISYGYTF.

This clonotype turned up a few times. The J gene is TRBJ1-2, the V gene TRBV19; no clear D gene. Germline V gene sequence: CDR1 LNHDA, CDR2 SQIVND (reference sequence). The CDR3 is made up of 14 amino acids. V was clipped by 7 bases and J by 5 bases, with 17 bases between them. The CDR3 DNA sequence: TGTGCCAGTACCCCTCATGGGGTGTGGTATGGCTACACCTTC. Translating it yields CASTPHGVWYGYTF.

In its sample, this clonotype was seen a few times. The chain employs TRBV6-5 and TRBJ1-3; possible D gene TRBD1, 5 bases. The CDR3 loop spans 16 amino acids. The V end was cut by 2 bases, the J end by 0 bases, with 11 bases between. CDR1 is MNHEY and CDR2 is SVGAGI in the germline V gene. CDR3 residues: CASSYGWGSSGNTIYF. CDR3 coding DNA: TGTGCCAGCAGTTACGGGTGGGGGAGCTCTGGAAACACCATATATTTT.

This clonotype has only a few counts. The chain is built from TRBV7-3 and TRBJ2-3; 7 bases are shared with TRBD2. Germline V gene lookup returns CDR1 SGHTA and CDR2 FQGTGA. There are 17 residues in the CDR3. V trimming: 4 bases; J trimming: 0 bases; junction bases outside the gene matches: 10. Here the CDR3 DNA reads TGTGCCAGCAGCTCCCCCCGGGAGCGGGGTAGCACAGATACGCAGTATTTT. Translating gives CASSSPRERGSTDTQYF.

This clonotype has a handful of counts. This rearrangement joins TRBV5-1 to TRBJ2-7; 7 nucleotides align to TRBD2. The CDR3 has 16 residues. Germline V gene sequence: CDR1 SGHRS, CDR2 YFSETQ. The junction had 13 bases not matched to a gene; V was cut back by 3 bases and J by 4 bases. Here the CDR3 DNA reads TGCGCCAGCAGCTCGTCCGAGGACACGGGGGGTTACGAGCAGTACTTC. Amino acids: CASSSSEDTGGYEQYF.

This sequence joins TRBV10-1 and TRBJ1-1, with D perhaps matching TRBD1 (5 bases). Trimming removed 3 bases at V and 10 bases at J, with 15 bases between. Germline values: CDR1 WNHNN, CDR2 SYGVQD (reference sequence). The CDR3 totals 13 residues. Written as DNA, the CDR3 is TGCGCCAGCAGTGATTCGGGTTCGGGGGTAGCTTTCTTT. Its translation: CASSDSGSGVAFF.

Note on this clonotype: The junction differs from germline at one of its ends, possibly a read error. The rearrangement links TRBV19 to TRBJ2-1, with TRBD2 as a possible D gene (5 bases). This CDR3 has 13 residues. Germline CDR1 is LNHDA and CDR2 is SQIVND (reference sequence). The CDR3, as DNA: TGTGCCAGTAGTATAGATGTCTTCCGCGGGCAGCTCTTC. The encoded protein is CASSIDVFRGQLF.

Only a few counts were recorded for this clonotype. The chain has TRBV7-2 and TRBJ1-5; D unclear. The V end was cut by 5 bases, the J end by 3 bases, with 5 bases between. CDR3 size: 12 residues. Germline-derived CDR1 and CDR2 are SGHTA and FQGNSA. The CDR3 is CASSPYNQPQHF. The CDR3 DNA sequence: TGTGCCAGCAGCCCCTACAATCAGCCCCAGCATTTT.

V gene TRBV5-1 combines with J gene TRBJ2-5; the D is unclear. Trimming stripped 0 bases from V and 5 bases from J, with 11 bases between. This CDR3 is 14 amino acids long. Per the germline V gene, CDR1 is SGHRS and CDR2 is YFSETQ. Here the CDR3 reads CASSLVSEKETQYF. The CDR3, as DNA: TGCGCCAGCAGCTTGGTGAGCGAAAAGGAGACCCAGTACTTC.

The V gene is TRBV4-3, the J gene TRBJ1-3, with 7 nucleotides matching TRBD1. The CDR3 loop spans 14 amino acids. The germline gives CDR1 LGHNA, CDR2 YSLEER. Losses at the gene ends were 5 bases for V and 4 bases for J; bases not matched to a gene: 5. CDR3 in DNA: TGCGCCAGCAGCGGAGGGGGCCGCGGAAACACCATATATTTT. Its protein product is CASSGGGRGNTIYF.

At least ten counts were recorded for this clonotype. The chain combines TRBV4-3 with TRBJ2-3; TRBD2 aligns across 9 bases. Germline CDR1 reads LGHNA; CDR2 reads YSLEER. The CDR3 is made up of 16 amino acids. V shed 4 bases and J 4 bases; nucleotides not matched to a gene: 9. For the CDR3, the DNA is TGCGCCAGCAGCCTAGGGGCTGCGGGGGGGGCAGATACGCAGTATTTT. Its translation is CASSLGAAGGADTQYF.

This rearrangement joins TRBV30 to TRBJ1-1; tentative D call: TRBD1 (6 bases). Germline-derived CDR1 and CDR2 are GTSNPN and SVGIG (reference sequence). V was pared by 3 bases and J by 6 bases, with 20 bases between. The CDR3 contains 15 residues. CDR3 coding DNA: TGTGCCTGGAGGGAACCATGGGGGGGGCTCGCTGAAGCTTTCTTT. As protein: CAWREPWGGLAEAFF. The whole variable domain, remainder taken from reference TRBV30 and TRBJ1-1, is SQTIHQWPATLVQPVGSPLSLECTVEGTSNPNLYWYRQAAGRGLQLLFYSVGIGQISSEVPQNLSASRPQDRQFILSSKKLLLSDSGFYLCAWREPWGGLAEAFFGQGTRLTVV.